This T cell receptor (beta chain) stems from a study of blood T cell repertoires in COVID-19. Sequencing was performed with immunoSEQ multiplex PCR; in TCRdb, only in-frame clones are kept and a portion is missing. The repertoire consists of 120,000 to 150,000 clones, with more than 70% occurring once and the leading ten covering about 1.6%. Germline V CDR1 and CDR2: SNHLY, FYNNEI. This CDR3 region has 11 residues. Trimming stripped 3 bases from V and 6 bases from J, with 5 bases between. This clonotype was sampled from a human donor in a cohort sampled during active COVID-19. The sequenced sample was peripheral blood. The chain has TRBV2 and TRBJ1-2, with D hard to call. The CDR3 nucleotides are TGTGCCAGCAGTGAGGAGGATGGCTACACCTTC. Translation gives CASSEEDGYTF.